These 28 T cell receptor beta chains originate from one sample sequenced in a study of cytomegalovirus exposure and HLA in healthy donors. PCR primers comprised 60 Vbeta and 13 Jbeta primers. Profiling relied on immunoSEQ multiplex PCR, and the TCRdb table lists in-frame clones only, not all of them. Its listing shows roughly 200,000 clones. Material for sequencing was PBMCs. These receptors originate from a man aged 25-40 years in good health and CMV-seronegative.

The genes are TRBV7-9 and TRBJ1-1; TRBD1 aligns across 10 bases. The CDR3 has 15 amino acids. CDR1 and CDR2 (germline): SEHNR, FQNEAQ (reference sequence). Trimming removed 3 bases from V and 5 bases from J; junction bases left unmatched: 6. The CDR3 reads CASSLHGTGETEAFF. The CDR3 DNA is TGTGCCAGCAGCTTGCATGGGACAGGGGAAACTGAAGCTTTCTTT.

The chain joins TRBV9 to TRBJ2-2; a weak D match, TRBD1 (6 bases). CDR3 length: 16 amino acids. Trimming pared 0 bases from V and 0 bases from J, leaving 9 bases between. CDR1 is SGDLS, CDR2 YYNGEE, per germline. The CDR3 DNA follows: TGTGCCAGCAGCGTAGGGCAGGGGACGAACACCGGGGAGCTGTTTTTT. This translates into CASSVGQGTNTGELFF.

The chain has TRBV5-1 and TRBJ1-1; D unresolved. Between the trimmed V and J ends, which lost 2 bases and 1 base, there was a span of 6 bases. The length of the CDR3 is 13 residues. Germline lookup yields CDR1 SGHRS and CDR2 YFSETQ. The CDR3 DNA sequence: TGCGCCAGCAGCTTCAGGAAGAACACTGAAGCTTTCTTT. Residues: CASSFRKNTEAFF.

The V gene is TRBV9, the J gene TRBJ2-1; 15 bases align to TRBD2. Per the germline V gene, CDR1 is SGDLS and CDR2 is YYNGEE. J gave up 12 bases and V 4 bases, and 14 bases lay outside the gene matches. The CDR3 contains 17 residues. The CDR3 nucleotides are TGTGCCAGCAGCTTGGGACTAGCGGGGGGTTCGATAGAGGGGCAGTTCTTC. Encoded protein: CASSLGLAGGSIEGQFF.

The V gene is TRBV7-2, the J gene TRBJ1-4; 7 nucleotides line up with TRBD1. Germline V gene lookup returns CDR1 SGHTA and CDR2 FQGNSA. Trimming at V came to 4 bases and at J to 7 bases, leaving 12 bases not matched to a gene. This CDR3 has 16 residues. Here the CDR3 reads CASSSKTRQGSEKLFF. Here the CDR3 DNA reads TGTGCCAGCAGCTCGAAAACCCGACAGGGTAGTGAAAAACTGTTTTTT.

The chain employs TRBV5-1 and TRBJ2-5; D is perhaps TRBD2 (5 bases). The J call is doubtful: the DNA matches TRBJ2-7 better. Germline V gives CDR1 SGHRS, CDR2 YFSETQ. The CDR3 length is 11 residues. In DNA form, the CDR3 reads TGCGCCAGCCGGGATGCCTACGAGCAGTACTTC. Its protein is CASRDAYEQYF.

The gene calls are TRBV27 and TRBJ2-3; TRBD2 agrees at 8 bases. CDR1 and CDR2 (germline): MNHEY, SMNVEV (reference sequence). The CDR3 runs 15 residues. Trimming took 5 bases from V and 0 from J; bases not matched to a gene: 4. CDR3 in amino acids: CASSDPGGSTDTQYF. The CDR3 DNA sequence: TGTGCCAGCAGTGATCCGGGAGGGAGCACAGATACGCAGTATTTT.

The chain carries TRBV9 and TRBJ2-7; D is unresolved. The length of the CDR3 is 14 residues. The germline V and J ends were trimmed by 0 bases and 0 bases, with 7 bases remaining between them. CDR1 is SGDLS and CDR2 is YYNGEE in the germline V gene. CDR3 loop: CASSVGQASYEQYF. CDR3 nucleotides: TGTGCCAGCAGCGTAGGGCAGGCCTCCTACGAGCAGTACTTC. The whole variable domain, filled in from reference TRBV9 and TRBJ2-7, reads DSGVTQTPKHLITATGQRVTLRCSPRSGDLSVYWYQQSLDQGLQFLIQYYNGEERAKGNILERFSAQQFPDLHSELNLSSLELGDSALYFCASSVGQASYEQYFGPGTRLTVT.

The chain links TRBV7-9 to TRBJ2-3; D not certain. Trimming stripped 5 bases from V and 5 bases from J, with 8 bases between. The germline gives CDR1 SEHNR, CDR2 FQNEAQ (reference sequence). CDR3 size: 12 residues. CDR3: CASSPLRDTQYF. The CDR3 bases are TGTGCCAGCAGCCCCCTTAGAGATACGCAGTATTTT.

The gene calls are TRBV6-5 and TRBJ1-2; 9 nucleotides agree with TRBD1. The CDR3 is 13 amino acids. The V segment lost 4 bases and the J segment 6 bases; nucleotides outside the gene matches: 3. From germline, CDR1 is MNHEY and CDR2 SVGAGI. The CDR3, as DNA: TGTGCCAGCAGTTTACAGGGGGCCAATGGCTACACCTTC. It is translated as CASSLQGANGYTF.

CDR3 nucleotide sequence: TGTGCCAGCAGCCCCTCGCCGGGGTCCCCATCCTACGAGCAGTACTTC. Translated, it gives CASSPSPGSPSYEQYF. This chain uses TRBV14 with TRBJ2-7; maybe TRBD2 (5 bases). Per the germline V gene, CDR1 is SGHDN and CDR2 is FVKESK. The V end was cut by 4 bases, the J end by 1 base, with 17 bases between. This CDR3 region has 16 residues.

This chain joins TRBV6-6 and TRBJ2-3, with D perhaps matching TRBD1 (6 bases). Germline V CDR1 and CDR2: MNHNY, SVGAGI (reference sequence). V lost 7 bases to trimming and J lost 5 bases, with 16 bases between them. CDR3 length equals 14 residues. The CDR3 is CASNPPGQLDTQYF. The DNA of the CDR3 is TGTGCCAGCAACCCTCCCGGACAGTTAGATACGCAGTATTTT.

V gene TRBV19 combines with J gene TRBJ1-5; the D is unclear. V was clipped by 0 bases and J by 4 bases, with 10 bases between them. The CDR3 runs to 15 residues. Germline-derived CDR1 and CDR2 are LNHDA and SQIVND (reference sequence). The CDR3 loop reads CASSIDPPSNQPQHF. The CDR3 DNA reads as TGTGCCAGTAGTATAGATCCCCCCAGTAATCAGCCCCAGCATTTT.

In regard to this clone: An end of the junction differs from the germline gene, which may be a read error. This chain connects TRBV4-3 to TRBJ2-7; D is possibly TRBD2 (6 bases). The germline CDR1 and CDR2 sequences are LGHNA and YSLEER. The CDR3 is 17 residues long. This CDR3 is CASSQDLGGATSCEQYF. CDR3 nucleotide sequence: TGCGCCAGCAGCCAAGATTTAGGAGGGGCGACCTCCTGCGAGCAGTACTTC.

The chain uses TRBV11-2 and TRBJ2-7; 7 nucleotides match TRBD2. CDR1 is SGHAT, CDR2 FQNNGV, per germline. J lost 0 bases, V lost 3 bases, and 8 bases had no gene match. This CDR3 region has 16 residues. The CDR3 sequence is CASSFPGRESSYEQYF. For the CDR3, the DNA is TGTGCCAGCAGCTTCCCGGGGCGGGAGAGCTCCTACGAGCAGTACTTC. The full variable domain, rest sourced from reference TRBV11-2 and TRBJ2-7, is EAGVAQSPRYKIIEKRQSVAFWCNPISGHATLYWYQQILGQGPKLLIQFQNNGVVDDSQLPKDRFSAERLKGVDSTLKIQPAKLEDSAVYLCASSFPGRESSYEQYFGPGTRLTVT.

This chain links TRBV18 with TRBJ1-3; D may be TRBD1 (5 bases). With 1 base removed from V and 1 base from J, the gap between germline ends came to 11 bases. CDR3 length: 16 amino acids. In germline, CDR1 is KGHSH, CDR2 LQKENI. This CDR3 reads CASSPQEEGSGNTIYF. CDR3 in DNA: TGTGCCAGCTCACCACAAGAGGAGGGGTCTGGAAACACCATATATTTT.

V gene TRBV11-2 combines with J gene TRBJ1-2, with a possible D match to TRBD1 (5 bases). Germline values: CDR1 SGHAT, CDR2 FQNNGV. The CDR3 extends over 13 amino acids. V shed 4 bases and J shed 4 bases, with 10 bases lying between them. CDR3 coding DNA: TGTGCCAGCAGCTGGGGGACTGCCTATGGCTACACCTTC. Encoded protein: CASSWGTAYGYTF.

The J gene is TRBJ2-1, the V gene TRBV11-2; TRBD2 agrees at 7 bases. The CDR3 runs 14 residues. Trimming removed 0 bases from V and 9 bases from J; junction bases left unmatched: 5. Germline V gives CDR1 SGHAT, CDR2 FQNNGV. The CDR3 DNA sequence: TGTGCCAGCAGCTTAGATCGGGGAGGGATTGAGCAGTTCTTC. It encodes CASSLDRGGIEQFF.

This sequence joins TRBV11-2 and TRBJ2-7; 7 bases line up with TRBD1. The CDR3 contains 16 residues. V was pared by 0 bases and J by 1 base, with 6 bases of the junction left unmatched. Germline CDR1 reads SGHAT; CDR2 reads FQNNGV. This CDR3 is CASSLDGQGVSYEQYF. The CDR3 DNA reads TGTGCCAGCAGCTTAGATGGCCAGGGGGTATCCTACGAGCAGTACTTC. The whole variable domain, remainder taken from reference TRBV11-2 and TRBJ2-7, is EAGVAQSPRYKIIEKRQSVAFWCNPISGHATLYWYQQILGQGPKLLIQFQNNGVVDDSQLPKDRFSAERLKGVDSTLKIQPAKLEDSAVYLCASSLDGQGVSYEQYFGPGTRLTVT.

V gene TRBV5-1 combines with J gene TRBJ2-4; TRBD2 matches 8 bases. Germline V gene sequence: CDR1 SGHRS, CDR2 YFSETQ. The V segment lost 3 bases and the J segment 2 bases; nucleotides outside the gene matches: 1. CDR3 length equals 14 residues. The CDR3 here is CASSSGGSKNIQYF. The DNA for the CDR3 is TGCGCCAGCAGCTCGGGGGGGTCCAAAAACATTCAGTACTTC.

DNA for the CDR3: TGCACCAGCACCCCCGGGACTAGTCTTAGATACGAGCAGTACTTC. Translating gives CTSTPGTSLRYEQYF. The rearrangement links TRBV1 to TRBJ2-5; TRBD2 is the table's D call and was not checked against the DNA. The J call is in doubt because the DNA end fits TRBJ2-7 better. TRBV1 is classified as a pseudogene. CDR3 length equals 15 residues.

The rearrangement links TRBV9 to TRBJ2-1, with 8 bases lining up with TRBD2. This CDR3 is 16 amino acids long. The germline V gene has CDR1 SGDLS and CDR2 YYNGEE. After removal of 3 bases from V and 9 bases from J, the junction contained 14 bases not matched to a gene. CDR3 bases: TGTGCCAGCAGCGCCGGGAGGGCCTGGTGGGATTGTGAGCAGTTCTTC. Translating gives CASSAGRAWWDCEQFF.

The V and J genes are TRBV15 and TRBJ1-5, with D perhaps TRBD1 (6 bases). V was shortened by 4 bases and J by 11 bases, with 12 bases between the two germline ends. Per the germline V gene, CDR1 is LNHNV and CDR2 is YYDKDF (reference sequence). CDR3 length: 12 residues. CDR3 sequence (DNA): TGTGCCACCAGCACCGAGGGGGGGACCCAGCATTTT. It codes for CATSTEGGTQHF.

The rearrangement uses TRBV27 and TRBJ2-7; the match to TRBD1 covers 7 bases. The CDR3 length is 15 residues. J gave up 2 bases and V 5 bases, and 9 bases lay outside the gene matches. Germline lookup yields CDR1 MNHEY and CDR2 SMNVEV (reference sequence). The CDR3 bases are TGTGCCAGCAGTCCTCGGGACAGAGCGACCTACGAGCAGTACTTC. This sequence encodes CASSPRDRATYEQYF.

J is TRBJ2-1 and V is TRBV11-2; 10 bases match TRBD2. Germline CDR1 is SGHAT and CDR2 is FQNNGV. V gave up 5 bases and J gave up 7 bases; unmatched junction bases: 8. The CDR3 runs 15 residues. In DNA form, the CDR3 reads TGTGCCAGCAGCCCAGGGACTAGCGACTCTAATGAGCAGTTCTTC. It yields the protein CASSPGTSDSNEQFF.

This chain joins TRBV7-2 and TRBJ2-7, with TRBD2 matching 7 bases. The CDR3 has 14 amino acids. Losses at the gene ends were 2 bases for V and 3 bases for J; bases not matched to a gene: 4. CDR1 SGHTA and CDR2 FQGNSA come from the germline V gene. This chain's CDR3 is CASSLSGGNYEQYF. CDR3 DNA: TGTGCCAGCAGCTTATCGGGGGGAAACTACGAGCAGTACTTC.

V and J are TRBV7-7 and TRBJ2-3, with a tentative D call TRBD2 (5 bases). Trimming left V 6 bases short and J 2 bases short, with 9 bases between. Germline loops: CDR1 SSHAT, CDR2 FNYEAQ (reference sequence). The CDR3 length is 13 residues. CDR3 region: CASSRGYTDTQYF. The CDR3 nucleotides read TGTGCCAGCAGTCGGGGATACACAGATACGCAGTATTTT.

The chain joins TRBV29-1 to TRBJ1-1, with a tentative D call TRBD1 (5 bases). Germline V lookup: CDR1 SQVTM, CDR2 ANQGSEA. The CDR3 has 13 residues. Trimming cost V 7 bases and J 0 bases, with 12 bases left between them. The CDR3 protein is CSDKTALNTEAFF. The CDR3 DNA follows: TGCAGCGACAAGACAGCCTTGAACACTGAAGCTTTCTTT.